Listed below are T cell receptor beta chains from one sample, sequenced in a study of blood T cell repertoires in COVID-19. Profiling relied on immunoSEQ multiplex PCR, and the TCRdb table lists in-frame clones only, not all of them. This table holds around 160,000 clones, approximately 85% found once. Material: peripheral blood. Receptors were obtained from a woman in her sixties with COVID-19, enrolled during active disease. Both conserved end residues are part of each CDR3. A D gene is named only where the DNA matches it firmly. Size values are once, few and many counts, or a class for expanded clones, and some rows have none.

>TRBV15|-|-|TRBJ1-3
CATSRNSDNRNTIYF
TGTGCCACCAGCAGGAATTCTGACAACCGAAACACCATATATTTT
>TRBV5-1|TRBD1|-|TRBJ2-1
CASSYSTGGLSHEQFF
TGCGCCAGCAGCTACTCGACAGGGGGCTTATCGCATGAGCAGTTCTTC
>TRBV4-1|-|-|TRBJ2-5
CASSPSQGGETQYF
TGCGCCAGCAGCCCCTCCCAGGGGGGCGAGACCCAGTACTTC
>TRBV3-1/TRBV3-2|TRBD1|few|TRBJ1-1
CASSLTGGGGTEAFF
TGTGCCAGCAGCCTCACAGGGGGCGGTGGTACTGAAGCTTTCTTT
>TRBV10-1|-|-|TRBJ2-7
CASSDPPLYEQYF
TGCGCCAGCAGTGACCCCCCCCTCTACGAGCAGTACTTC
>TRBV3-1/TRBV3-2|TRBD2|-|TRBJ2-1
CASSQGTSGGRNEQFF
TGTGCCAGCAGCCAGGGGACTAGCGGGGGAAGAAATGAGCAGTTCTTC
>TRBV2|-|-|TRBJ1-5
CASSGQLNQPQHF
TGTGCCAGCAGTGGACAGCTCAATCAGCCCCAGCATTTT
>TRBV3-1/TRBV3-2|-|-|TRBJ1-3
CASSHSTGISSGNTIYF
TGTGCCAGCAGCCACTCGACAGGTATAAGCTCTGGAAACACCATATATTTT
>TRBV5-1|-|once|TRBJ1-3
CASSGRGSRGNTIYF
TGCGCCAGCAGCGGAAGGGGGTCGCGCGGAAACACCATATATTTT
>TRBV5-4|-|-|TRBJ2-1
CASSLAAPGLSEQFF
TGTGCCAGCAGCTTGGCCGCTCCCGGTTTAAGTGAGCAGTTCTTC
>TRBV28|-|-|TRBJ2-1
CASSWDNSYNEQFF
TGTGCCAGCAGTTGGGACAATTCCTACAATGAGCAGTTCTTC
>TRBV30|-|-|TRBJ2-7
CAWRHLQNYEQYF
TGTGCCTGGAGACATCTACAGAACTACGAGCAGTACTTC
>TRBV6-5|-|-|TRBJ1-2
CASSYFGSLNGYTF
TGTGCCAGCAGTTACTTTGGCAGTCTTAATGGCTACACCTTC
>TRBV19|TRBD1|-|TRBJ1-2
CASSIPDRANYGYTF
TGTGCCAGTAGTATCCCGGACAGGGCGAACTATGGCTACACCTTC
>TRBV6-1|TRBD1|-|TRBJ1-5
CASSEAPSPGQGSNQPQHF
TGTGCCAGCAGTGAAGCCCCTTCACCGGGACAGGGGAGTAATCAGCCCCAGCATTTT
>TRBV11-3|-|-|TRBJ2-5
CASSLFGGGAQETQYF
TGTGCCAGCAGCTTGTTTGGTGGCGGGGCCCAAGAGACCCAGTACTTC
>TRBV10-3|TRBD1|-|TRBJ1-5
CAISASGGGQPQHF
TGTGCCATCAGTGCGTCAGGGGGCGGTCAGCCCCAGCATTTT
>TRBV18|-|-|TRBJ2-2
CASSPPVRGTGELFF
TGTGCCAGCTCACCACCGGTGCGCGGCACCGGGGAGCTGTTTTTT
>TRBV12-1|-|-|TRBJ1-2
CASSFVFPGRYGYTF
TGTGCCAGCAGCTTTGTGTTTCCAGGCCGCTATGGCTACACCTTC
>TRBV5-1|TRBD1|-|TRBJ2-7
CASSLDGTGGNDEQYF
TGCGCCAGCAGCTTGGACGGGACAGGGGGCAACGACGAGCAGTACTTC
>TRBV5-1|TRBD1|-|TRBJ2-1
CASSSGGRRVGEQFF
TGCGCCAGCAGCTCAGGGGGCCGGAGGGTCGGTGAGCAGTTCTTC
>TRBV25-1|-|-|TRBJ1-1
CASSDTGTIDEAFF
TGTGCCAGCAGTGATACCGGGACAATCGATGAAGCTTTCTTT
>TRBV29-1|-|-|TRBJ1-1
CSVVKGVNTEAFF
TGCAGCGTTGTTAAGGGGGTAAACACTGAAGCTTTCTTT
>TRBV9|TRBD2|-|TRBJ2-7
CASSVGSSGGPSYEQYF
TGTGCCAGCAGCGTAGGATCTAGCGGGGGACCTTCCTACGAGCAGTACTTC
>TRBV13|TRBD2|-|TRBJ2-7
CASSFGSGGPYEQYF
TGTGCCAGCAGCTTTGGTAGCGGGGGCCCCTACGAGCAGTACTTC
>TRBV19|TRBD1|-|TRBJ2-2
CASSPRTGHTGELFF
TGTGCCAGTAGTCCTCGGACAGGGCACACCGGGGAGCTGTTTTTT
>TRBV5-1|TRBD1|once|TRBJ1-1
CASSSPRGQGTTEAFF
TGCGCCAGCAGCTCTCCTAGGGGACAGGGAACCACTGAAGCTTTCTTT
>TRBV5-8|TRBD2|-|TRBJ2-1
CASSLGWEGEQFF
TGTGCCAGCAGTCTCGGATGGGAGGGTGAGCAGTTCTTC
>TRBV6-5|-|-|TRBJ2-1
CASSYRGLSYNEQFF
TGTGCCAGCAGTTACCGAGGACTCTCCTACAATGAGCAGTTCTTC
>TRBV4-1|-|-|TRBJ2-5
CASSQEGRQQETQYF
TGCGCCAGCAGCCAAGAGGGCAGACAGCAAGAGACCCAGTACTTC
>TRBV5-8|TRBD1|once|TRBJ2-1
CASSFRGLSYNEQFF
TGTGCCAGCAGCTTCAGGGGGCTCTCCTACAATGAGCAGTTCTTC
>TRBV15|TRBD1|-|TRBJ2-3
CATSIGGRGTDTQYF
TGTGCCACCAGCATAGGGGGCAGGGGGACAGATACGCAGTATTTT
>TRBV6-1|TRBD1|-|TRBJ1-1
CASSEWAGGWNTEAFF
TGTGCCAGCAGTGAATGGGCAGGGGGCTGGAACACTGAAGCTTTCTTT
>TRBV9|-|-|TRBJ1-1
CASSPPGRENTEAFF
TGTGCCAGCAGCCCCCCGGGAAGGGAGAACACTGAAGCTTTCTTT
>TRBV7-8|TRBD1|-|TRBJ1-2
CASSEGGAGYGYTF
TGTGCCAGCAGCGAAGGGGGCGCCGGCTATGGCTACACCTTC
>TRBV4-1|TRBD1|-|TRBJ2-7
CASSQDPTGALYEQYF
TGCGCCAGCAGCCAAGATCCGACAGGGGCACTCTACGAGCAGTACTTC
>TRBV4-1|TRBD1|-|TRBJ2-7
CASSQARGQNYEQYF
TGCGCCAGCAGCCAAGCAAGGGGACAGAACTACGAGCAGTACTTC
>TRBV23-1|TRBD1|-|TRBJ2-7
CASSLPDRTTYEQYF
TGCGCCAGCAGTCTGCCGGACAGGACCACCTACGAGCAGTACTTC
>TRBV20-1|-|-|TRBJ2-5
CSARDRETQYF
TGCAGTGCTAGAGATAGAGAGACCCAGTACTTC
>TRBV12-5|-|-|TRBJ1-1
CASGSEENTEAFF
TGTGCTAGTGGCTCAGAGGAGAACACTGAAGCTTTCTTT
>TRBV5-8|-|-|TRBJ1-1
CASSFRTALNTEAFF
TGTGCCAGCAGCTTCCGGACAGCCTTGAACACTGAAGCTTTCTTT
>TRBV10-1|TRBD2|few|TRBJ2-7
CASSDQGLAGESYEQYF
TGCGCCAGCAGTGATCAGGGACTAGCGGGGGAGTCCTACGAGCAGTACTTC
>TRBV5-5|TRBD1|-|TRBJ1-3
CASSTGTAGNTIYF
TGTGCCAGCAGCACCGGGACAGCTGGAAACACCATATATTTT
>TRBV11-2|-|few|TRBJ1-1
CASSLQVGINTEAFF
TGTGCCAGCAGCTTACAGGTCGGGATAAACACTGAAGCTTTCTTT
>TRBV5-1|-|-|TRBJ2-1
CASSLTAEQFF
TGCGCCAGCAGCTTGACCGCGGAGCAGTTCTTC
>TRBV12-3/TRBV12-4|-|few|TRBJ1-2
CASSLRPGDGYTF
TGTGCCAGCAGTTTGAGGCCGGGGGATGGCTACACCTTC
>TRBV7-9|-|-|TRBJ2-3
CASSPSTDTQYF
TGTGCCAGCAGCCCTAGTACAGATACGCAGTATTTT
>TRBV5-6|TRBD1|-|TRBJ1-1
CASSLTGGFEAFF
TGTGCCAGCAGCTTAACAGGGGGCTTTGAAGCTTTCTTT
>TRBV5-4|TRBD1|-|TRBJ2-7
CASSDRDRGYEQYF
TGTGCCAGCAGCGACCGGGACAGGGGCTACGAGCAGTACTTC
>TRBV27|TRBD2|-|TRBJ2-3
CASSLLAGVAVGDTQYF
TGTGCCAGCAGTTTACTAGCGGGGGTCGCCGTGGGGGATACGCAGTATTTT
>TRBV6-5|-|-|TRBJ1-6
CASRQGWIGSPLHF
TGTGCCAGCAGACAGGGCTGGATCGGGTCACCCCTCCACTTT
>TRBV10-3|TRBD2|-|TRBJ2-7
CAISPSGGDYEQYF
TGTGCCATCAGTCCTAGCGGGGGAGACTACGAGCAGTACTTC
>TRBV9|-|-|TRBJ1-1
CASSPRSDTEAFF
TGTGCCAGCAGCCCGAGATCGGACACTGAAGCTTTCTTT
>TRBV9|TRBD1|-|TRBJ1-5
CASSVRGGDRVGQPQHF
TGTGCCAGCAGCGTAAGGGGCGGAGACAGGGTGGGACAGCCCCAGCATTTT
>TRBV18|TRBD1|few|TRBJ2-7
CASSPDREVSEQYF
TGTGCCAGCTCACCGGACAGGGAGGTCAGCGAGCAGTACTTC
>TRBV29-1|TRBD1|-|TRBJ2-7
CSVSTGTLEEQYF
TGCAGCGTCTCGACAGGGACCCTAGAAGAGCAGTACTTC
>TRBV5-6|-|-|TRBJ1-2
CASSFPGTTNYGYTF
TGTGCCAGCAGCTTTCCCGGGACAACGAACTATGGCTACACCTTC
>TRBV19|-|-|TRBJ1-5
CASSISTGQHF
TGTGCCAGTAGTATTTCGACAGGACAGCATTTT